This T cell receptor beta chain is from a study of CD8+CD57+ T cells in acquired aplastic anemia. Study-level findings and limits: Patients had fewer than 35 CD8+ CDR3 sequences in common with controls (the shared set).

This clonotype was seen at least ten times. Its antigen is as yet unknown. Individuals selected for sequencing had exhibited CD8+CD57+ cell expansion on flow cytometry. Severe acquired aplastic anemia was present in all patients. Germline CDR1 SNHLY, CDR2 FYNNEI. The CDR3 is made up of 18 amino acids. J was trimmed by 0 bases and V by 6 bases; bases with no gene match: 13. The TCR beta profiling, which covered VDJ combination and CDR3 sequence, was carried out using genomic DNA as the template. TCRdb recomputed calls from the reads with MiXCR, one row per CDR3 protein. The sample shows roughly 200,000 distinct CDR3 sequences, about three fifths of them seen only once.

The rearrangement links TRBV2 to TRBJ2-3; 9 positions agree with TRBD1. Specimen: sorted CD4+, CD8+, or CD8+CD57+ T cells (not recorded which) from PBMCs. This sequence originates from a human donor with aplastic anemia. The CDR3 region is CASREAPQGAPSTDTQYF. CDR3 bases: TGTGCCAGCAGGGAGGCCCCACAGGGGGCACCAAGCACAGATACGCAGTATTTT.